The 26 T cell receptor beta chains listed next were all sequenced from one sample in a study of T cells in Graves' hyperthyroidism and ophthalmopathy. Amplified TCR beta CDR3 regions derived from RNA transcripts. TCR CDR3 underwent first-round RT-PCR with the HTBI primer set. TCRdb called the multiplex PCR reads again in MiXCR, with one record for every CDR3 protein. The table includes over 250,000 distinct CDR3 sequences, approximately 15% detected once. Sequenced: blood. These TCRs come from a woman aged 55-69 years with Graves' ophthalmopathy.

The table lists this clonotype with many counts. The DNA for the CDR3 is TGTGCCAGCAGCCAAAGCGGGGGGCCGATGGAGCAGTACTTC. The encoded protein is CASSQSGGPMEQYF. The chain has TRBV7-2 and TRBJ2-7, with 9 positions matching TRBD2. The CDR3 has 14 residues. CDR1 and CDR2 from the germline V gene are SGHTA and FQGNSA. J was trimmed by 7 bases and V by 5 bases; bases with no gene match: 9. Together with reference TRBV7-2 and TRBJ2-7, the CDR3 gives the full variable domain: GAGVSQSPSNKVTEKGKDVELRCDPISGHTALYWYRQSLGQGLEFLIYFQGNSAPDKSGLPSDRFSAERTGGSVSTLTIQRTQQEDSAVYLCASSQSGGPMEQYFGPGTRLTVT.

V usage is TRBV27 and J usage is TRBJ2-7; TRBD2 matches at 8 bases. The length of the CDR3 is 17 residues. Trimming took 2 bases from V and 2 from J; bases not matched to a gene: 11. Per the germline V gene, CDR1 is MNHEY and CDR2 is SMNVEV (reference sequence). CDR3 amino acids: CASSLQFTGGKTYEQYF. The CDR3 DNA is TGTGCCAGCAGTTTACAGTTTACGGGGGGGAAAACCTACGAGCAGTACTTC.

This clonotype showed up many times. V usage is TRBV20-1 and J usage is TRBJ2-1, with D possibly matching TRBD2 (6 bases). Trimming shortened V by 2 bases and J by 4 bases, and 9 bases separated the two germline ends. The germline gives CDR1 DFQATT, CDR2 SNEGSKA (reference sequence). The CDR3 covers 13 residues. The CDR3 DNA sequence: TGCAGTGCTAGATGGGGACTTTACAATGAGCAGTTCTTC. Residues: CSARWGLYNEQFF.

Comment on this clonotype: One base away lies a much larger clone, so this may be a sequencing read error. V gene TRBV6-1 combines with J gene TRBJ1-5, with 7 bases matching TRBD1. The V and J ends lost 10 bases and 9 bases, in that order; junction bases with no gene match: 9. The CDR3 is 12 amino acids. Germline V gene lookup returns CDR1 MNHNS and CDR2 SASEGT. The CDR3 nucleotides are TGTGCCACAGGGGGGGCGGGACGGCCCCAGCATTTT. Protein: CATGGAGRPQHF.

This clonotype was found once. A much more abundant neighbour one base away suggests this may be a read error. The chain is built from TRBV30 and TRBJ1-1; 9 nucleotides match TRBD1. The germline V gene has CDR1 GTSNPN and CDR2 SVGIG (reference sequence). CDR3 length: 15 amino acids. The CDR3 DNA is TGTACCTGGAGTGTACATGACAGGGGGATCGCTGAAGCTTTCTTT. Protein: CTWSVHDRGIAEAFF.

The chain joins TRBV7-2 to TRBJ1-1; TRBD1 matches 8 bases. The CDR3 loop spans 15 amino acids. The V segment lost 5 bases and the J segment 4 bases; nucleotides outside the gene matches: 9. From germline, CDR1 is SGHTA and CDR2 FQGNSA. The CDR3 bases are TGTGCCAGCAGCCCCCTGACAGGGGACAGCACTGAAGCTTTCTTT. Its protein product is CASSPLTGDSTEAFF.

This clonotype was seen a handful of times. This chain links TRBV6-2 or TRBV6-3 with TRBJ2-4, with 10 positions matching TRBD2. V was pared by 5 bases and J by 3 bases, with 7 bases of the junction left unmatched. This CDR3 is 16 amino acids long. The germline gives CDR1 MNHEY, CDR2 SVGEGT. CDR3 amino acids: CASSTGTSDVKNIQYF. Here the CDR3 DNA reads TGTGCCAGCAGTACCGGGACTAGCGATGTCAAAAACATTCAGTACTTC.

This clonotype was observed at least ten times. The chain uses TRBV20-1 and TRBJ2-7; 11 nucleotides line up with TRBD2. J gave up 3 bases and V 5 bases, and 6 bases lay outside the gene matches. The CDR3 is 14 residues long. The V gene's germline CDR1 is DFQATT and CDR2 SNEGSKA (reference sequence). CDR3 nucleotides: TGCAGTGCTGGGACTCTAGCGGGAGGCTACGAGCAGTACTTC. Translation gives CSAGTLAGGYEQYF.

This clonotype was recorded a few times. The chain has TRBV5-1 and TRBJ1-2; 7 bases align to TRBD1. V was pared by 0 bases and J by 3 bases, with 5 bases of the junction left unmatched. Germline V gene lookup returns CDR1 SGHRS and CDR2 YFSETQ. The length of the CDR3 is 15 residues. CDR3 amino acids: CASSLEAGGYYGYTF. CDR3 sequence (DNA): TGCGCCAGCAGCTTGGAGGCAGGGGGGTACTATGGCTACACCTTC.

This clonotype appeared many times. CDR3 in amino acids: CASRPRGSYNEQFF. Written as DNA, the CDR3 is TGTGCCAGCAGACCAAGGGGCTCCTACAATGAGCAGTTCTTC. This rearrangement joins TRBV6-1 to TRBJ2-1; weak D call: TRBD1 (5 bases). Trimming took off 6 bases at V and 0 bases at J, with 9 bases between the two ends. The CDR3 totals 14 residues. Germline assignment: CDR1 MNHNS and CDR2 SASEGT.

This clonotype was observed at least ten times. The rearrangement joins TRBV7-2 to TRBJ2-3; 8 bases map to TRBD1. This CDR3 comprises 14 residues. Germline CDR1 and CDR2: SGHTA and FQGNSA. The V and J ends lost 3 bases and 5 bases, in that order; junction bases with no gene match: 4. The CDR3 DNA reads TGTGCCAGCAGCTTGGCAGGGGGCGAAGATACGCAGTATTTT. This sequence encodes CASSLAGGEDTQYF.

V usage is TRBV5-1 and J usage is TRBJ1-4; the match to TRBD1 covers 8 bases. Germline V CDR1 and CDR2: SGHRS, YFSETQ. This CDR3 comprises 16 residues. V lost 4 bases, J lost 3 bases, and 8 bases stayed unmatched. The CDR3 spells CASSPRQGKANEKLFF. The CDR3 bases are TGCGCCAGCAGCCCGCGACAGGGGAAGGCTAATGAAAAACTGTTTTTT. The entire variable domain, with the rest obtained from reference TRBV5-1 and TRBJ1-4, is as follows: KAGVTQTPRYLIKTRGQQVTLSCSPISGHRSVSWYQQTPGQGLQFLFEYFSETQRNKGNFPGRFSGRQFSNSRSEMNVSTLELGDSALYLCASSPRQGKANEKLFFGSGTQLSVL.

The chain joins TRBV25-1 to TRBJ1-4; the match to TRBD1 covers 11 bases. Trimming removed 4 bases from V and 10 bases from J; junction bases left unmatched: 8. Germline loops: CDR1 MGHDK, CDR2 SYGVNS. This CDR3 has 15 amino acids. CDR3 region: CASSGRTGGFGKLFF. The CDR3 nucleotides read TGTGCCAGCAGTGGAAGGACAGGGGGCTTCGGAAAACTGTTTTTT.

This clonotype was recorded at least ten times. The CDR3 loop is CASSSDRGPYGYTF. DNA for the CDR3: TGTGCCAGCAGCTCGGACAGGGGGCCGTATGGCTACACCTTC. The rearrangement joins TRBV7-2 to TRBJ1-2; 11 nucleotides match TRBD1. CDR1 and CDR2 from the germline V gene are SGHTA and FQGNSA. V shed 4 bases and J 5 bases; nucleotides not matched to a gene: 3. CDR3 length: 14 residues.

Ten or more counts support this clonotype. The chain employs TRBV13 and TRBJ1-1, with TRBD1 as a possible D gene (6 bases). Germline V gene data show CDR1 as PRHDT and CDR2 as FYEKMQ (reference sequence). Between the trimmed V and J ends, which lost 5 bases and 5 bases, there was a span of 18 bases. The CDR3 sequence is 15 residues long. DNA for the CDR3: TGTGCCAGCAGCAAACACCAGGGGTGGGAAACTGAAGCTTTCTTT. This codes for CASSKHQGWETEAFF.

This clonotype was counted a few times. The chain couples TRBV19 to TRBJ1-5, with 7 bases identical to TRBD1. Trimming removed 0 bases from V and 7 bases from J; junction bases left unmatched: 9. Germline V lookup: CDR1 LNHDA, CDR2 SQIVND (reference sequence). The CDR3 is 16 residues long. DNA of the CDR3: TGTGCCAGTAGTATAGACCACGACAGGGTAAGACAGCCCCAGCATTTT. This sequence encodes CASSIDHDRVRQPQHF.

This chain connects TRBV3-1 to TRBJ2-3, with TRBD2 matching over 8 bases. Germline-derived CDR1 and CDR2 are LGHDT and YNNKEL (reference sequence). The V and J ends lost 1 base and 3 bases, in that order; junction bases with no gene match: 15. This CDR3 is 19 amino acids long. CDR3 DNA: TGTGCCAGCAGCCAAGGCTTAGGAACTAGCGGATTACGGACAGATACGCAGTATTTT. It encodes CASSQGLGTSGLRTDTQYF.

J is TRBJ2-2 and V is TRBV10-1, with 10 bases identical to TRBD2. Germline CDR1 and CDR2: WNHNN and SYGVQD (reference sequence). The CDR3 runs 16 residues. V lost 9 bases to trimming and J lost 3 bases; unmatched junction nucleotides: 10. For the CDR3, the DNA is TGCGCCAGGGCATCCCTAGCGGGGGCCTACACCGGGGAGCTGTTTTTT. This gives the protein CARASLAGAYTGELFF.

This clonotype was observed at least ten times. The chain uses TRBV20-1 and TRBJ2-5; D gene unclear. With 1 base removed from V and 5 bases from J, the gap between germline ends came to 5 bases. This CDR3 region has 11 residues. Germline V gives CDR1 DFQATT, CDR2 SNEGSKA (reference sequence). The CDR3 reads CSARVIETQYF. CDR3 coding DNA: TGCAGTGCTAGAGTGATTGAGACCCAGTACTTC.

V gene TRBV5-1 combines with J gene TRBJ2-5, with 12 bases fitting TRBD2. V lost 2 bases and J lost 4; bases outside the gene matches: 15. In germline, CDR1 is SGHRS, CDR2 YFSETQ. The CDR3 length is 19 residues. Here the CDR3 reads CASSLLAGGGLGSRETQYF. The DNA of the CDR3 is TGCGCCAGCAGCTTACTAGCGGGAGGAGGATTGGGGTCAAGAGAGACCCAGTACTTC.

This clonotype was picked up many times. The CDR3 DNA is TGTGCCAGCAGCCCCGGGACAGGGAACTCCTACGAGCAGTACTTC. Amino acids: CASSPGTGNSYEQYF. This chain links TRBV11-2 with TRBJ2-7; 9 bases line up with TRBD1. V shed 5 bases, J shed 0 bases, and the junction held 5 bases outside the gene matches. Germline lookup yields CDR1 SGHAT and CDR2 FQNNGV. The CDR3 loop spans 15 amino acids.

This clonotype has a count of ten or more. The chain recombines TRBV18 with TRBJ1-3; D gene unclear. The V and J ends lost 0 bases and 0 bases respectively, with 9 bases between them. Germline values: CDR1 KGHSH, CDR2 LQKENI. CDR3 length equals 16 residues. The CDR3 spells CASSPPRGSSGNTIYF. The DNA for the CDR3 is TGTGCCAGCTCACCACCCCGCGGCAGCTCTGGAAACACCATATATTTT.

Only a few counts were recorded for this clonotype. This chain joins TRBV29-1 and TRBJ2-1, with D hard to call. Germline V gene sequence: CDR1 SQVTM, CDR2 ANQGSEA. Deletions cut 7 bases from V and 0 bases from J, with 13 bases between. This CDR3 has 14 residues. The CDR3 protein is CSAVDASSYNEQFF. The CDR3 DNA reads TGCAGCGCCGTGGACGCCAGCTCCTACAATGAGCAGTTCTTC.

This clonotype turned up a few times. V gene TRBV28 combines with J gene TRBJ1-5, with D possibly being TRBD1 (5 bases). This CDR3 is 15 amino acids long. Germline lookup yields CDR1 MDHEN and CDR2 SYDVKM. V gave up 3 bases and J gave up 7 bases, with 16 bases separating them. In nucleotides, the CDR3 is TGTGCCAGCAGTTTTTTATTGGGGGGTACGCAGCCCCAGCATTTT. It translates to CASSFLLGGTQPQHF.

This clonotype was found a few times. The chain joins TRBV29-1 to TRBJ2-2, with D possibly being TRBD1 (5 bases). The CDR3 is 15 residues long. V was shortened by 4 bases and J by 3 bases, with 15 bases between the two germline ends. CDR1 is SQVTM and CDR2 is ANQGSEA in the germline V gene. The chain's CDR3 is CSVGMGRAYTGELFF. CDR3 bases: TGCAGCGTTGGGATGGGCAGGGCTTACACCGGGGAGCTGTTTTTT.

The rearrangement uses TRBV20-1 and TRBJ1-2, with D possibly TRBD1 on 5 matching bases. This CDR3 is built from 13 residues. V was clipped by 5 bases and J by 2 bases, with 12 bases between them. Germline-derived CDR1 and CDR2 are DFQATT and SNEGSKA (reference sequence). The CDR3 nucleotides read TGCAGTGCTGTCGACAGATTAAACTATGGCTACACCTTC. Translated, it gives CSAVDRLNYGYTF.